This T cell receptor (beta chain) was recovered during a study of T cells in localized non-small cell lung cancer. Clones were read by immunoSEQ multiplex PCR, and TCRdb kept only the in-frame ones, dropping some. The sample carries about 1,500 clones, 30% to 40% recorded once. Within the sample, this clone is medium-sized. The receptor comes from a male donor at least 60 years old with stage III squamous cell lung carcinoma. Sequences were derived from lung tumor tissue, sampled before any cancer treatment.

The CDR3 region has the DNA TGTGCCAGCAGCTCCGCAGGTTCGGAGACCCAGTACTTC. This translates into CASSSAGSETQYF. This chain links TRBV7-2 with TRBJ2-5, with D unclear. Germline values: CDR1 SGHTA, CDR2 FQGNSA. V was cut by 4 bases and J by 5 bases, with 11 bases left in between. The CDR3 loop spans 13 amino acids.